This TCR beta chain emerged from a study of T cells after posttransplantation cyclophosphamide. Sequencing was performed with immunoSEQ multiplex PCR; in TCRdb, only in-frame clones are kept and a portion is missing. The record shows some 11,000 clones for this sample, with no singletons present. A marrow graft followed busulfan-fludarabine conditioning, with cyclophosphamide on days +3 and +4. This clone was seen at least ten times. Here the sequenced sample was PBMCs, taken after allogeneic stem cell transplant with posttransplant cyclophosphamide. This sequence originates from a female patient in her thirties or forties who received an allogeneic stem cell transplant from a related donor, was CMV-positive, and had no GVHD. These T cells may partly come from the graft donor.

The CDR3 sequence: CASSWLAGVAYEQYF. CDR3 DNA: TGTGCCAGCAGCTGGCTAGCGGGGGTGGCCTACGAGCAGTACTTC. J is TRBJ2-7 and V is TRBV7-8; 10 bases match TRBD2. This CDR3 has 15 residues. The J segment lost 2 bases and the V segment lost 4 bases, leaving 5 bases of the junction unmatched. CDR1 SGHVS and CDR2 FQNEAQ come from the germline V gene.